The rows below give T cell receptor beta chains drawn from one sample of a study of blood T cell repertoires in COVID-19. TCRdb's table, derived via immunoSEQ multiplex PCR, lists solely in-frame clones and lacks some. The sample lists roughly 100,000 clones; around 90% were seen once. The source material was peripheral blood. The receptors derive from a man aged 18 to 30 with acute or convalescent COVID-19. Each CDR3 is given with its conserved first and last residue. D genes are given only for firm matches. Clone size, where shown, is once, few, many, or a class for clones that have expanded.

J: TRBJ2-7
size: -
V: TRBV6-2/TRBV6-3
D: -
DNA: TGTGCCAGCAGCGAGCCGGGACTGACATCCTACGAGCAGTACTTC
CDR3: CASSEPGLTSYEQYF

J: TRBJ1-1
size: once
V: TRBV5-1
D: -
DNA: TGCGCCAGCAGCCCGGGTCCCCTCTTAAACACTGAAGCTTTCTTT
CDR3: CASSPGPLLNTEAFF

J: TRBJ1-4
size: -
V: TRBV7-2
D: TRBD1
DNA: TGTGCCAGCAGCAACCGACAGGGGAATGAAAAACTGTTTTTT
CDR3: CASSNRQGNEKLFF

J: TRBJ1-5
size: -
V: TRBV15
D: TRBD1
DNA: TGTGCCACCAGCAGAGATTGGGGACAGGATCTTAGCAATCAGCCCCAGCATTTT
CDR3: CATSRDWGQDLSNQPQHF

J: TRBJ2-1
size: -
V: TRBV30
D: -
DNA: TGTGCCTGGAGTGTAACGGGGAACCACAATGAGCAGTTCTTC
CDR3: CAWSVTGNHNEQFF

J: TRBJ2-1
size: -
V: TRBV10-2
D: -
DNA: TGCGCCAGCCTCCCTACGTCCCCCTACAATGAGCAGTTCTTC
CDR3: CASLPTSPYNEQFF

J: TRBJ1-1
size: few
V: TRBV12-3/TRBV12-4
D: -
DNA: TGTGCCAGCAGTCCTCCCGGCCCGGGGGAAGCTTTCTTT
CDR3: CASSPPGPGEAFF

J: TRBJ1-5
size: -
V: TRBV6-5
D: TRBD1
DNA: TGTGCCAGCAGAACAGGGGCCCAGCCCCAGCATTTT
CDR3: CASRTGAQPQHF

J: TRBJ1-1
size: -
V: TRBV9
D: TRBD1
DNA: TGTGCCAGCAGCGCACACCGGGACAGGGCCACTGAAGCTTTCTTT
CDR3: CASSAHRDRATEAFF

J: TRBJ2-5
size: -
V: TRBV24-1
D: -
DNA: TGTGCCACCAGTGATTTTAAGGGGCCTGGGGAGACCCAGTACTTC
CDR3: CATSDFKGPGETQYF

J: TRBJ2-1
size: once
V: TRBV11-2
D: TRBD1
DNA: TGTGCCAGCAGCCCCCGCTCGGGGACAGGGCATGAGCAGTTCTTC
CDR3: CASSPRSGTGHEQFF

J: TRBJ2-2
size: -
V: TRBV20-1
D: -
DNA: TGCAGTGCTCACAGGACCGGGGAGCTGTTTTTT
CDR3: CSAHRTGELFF

J: TRBJ1-2
size: -
V: TRBV30
D: TRBD1
DNA: TGTGCCTGGAGTGCGGGACAGCGGACCTATGGCTACACCTTC
CDR3: CAWSAGQRTYGYTF

J: TRBJ2-1
size: -
V: TRBV7-9
D: TRBD2
DNA: TGTGCCAGCAGCTCACGGACTAGCGGGAGTTGGGGTGAGCAGTTCTTC
CDR3: CASSSRTSGSWGEQFF

J: TRBJ1-5
size: -
V: TRBV27
D: -
DNA: TGTGCCAGCAGTTTTGGGGCGGGCAATCAGCCCCAGCATTTT
CDR3: CASSFGAGNQPQHF

J: TRBJ1-1
size: -
V: TRBV5-5
D: TRBD1
DNA: TGTGCCAGCAGCGTTTACGACAGGGCGCTCGTCCGGACTGAAGCTTTCTTT
CDR3: CASSVYDRALVRTEAFF

J: TRBJ1-1
size: -
V: TRBV5-6
D: -
DNA: TGTGCCAGCAGCTACAGGGCCGGCACTGAAGCTTTCTTT
CDR3: CASSYRAGTEAFF

J: TRBJ1-1
size: once
V: TRBV2
D: -
DNA: TGTGCCAGCAGTGAACTTCAGGTCATGAACACTGAAGCTTTCTTT
CDR3: CASSELQVMNTEAFF

J: TRBJ2-3
size: -
V: TRBV7-6
D: TRBD2
DNA: TGTGCCAGCAGCTTAAGGATGGGAGGGCGGGAACCTTTGATGGTTCTAGATACGCAGTATTTT
CDR3: CASSLRMGGREPLMVLDTQYF

J: TRBJ2-3
size: -
V: TRBV18
D: -
DNA: TGTGCCAGCTCACCAAGGGCGCCCGGGAGTGTCACAGATACGCAGTATTTT
CDR3: CASSPRAPGSVTDTQYF

J: TRBJ1-4
size: -
V: TRBV19
D: -
DNA: TGTGCCAGTGGAAAAGGAGAACGTAATGAAAAACTGTTTTTT
CDR3: CASGKGERNEKLFF

J: TRBJ1-2
size: -
V: TRBV24-1
D: TRBD1
DNA: TGTGCCACCAGATACAGGGGGCGAAGGGGCTACACCTTC
CDR3: CATRYRGRRGYTF

J: TRBJ1-2
size: -
V: TRBV5-4
D: TRBD1
DNA: TGTGCCAGCAAAGACAGGGGGAATGGCTACACCTTC
CDR3: CASKDRGNGYTF

J: TRBJ1-1
size: -
V: TRBV19
D: TRBD1
DNA: TGTGCCAGTACGATACAGGGGGATGGTAGCACTGAAGCTTTCTTT
CDR3: CASTIQGDGSTEAFF

J: TRBJ2-2
size: -
V: TRBV5-1
D: -
DNA: TGCGCCAGCAGATACACAACGAACACCGGGGAGCTGTTTTTT
CDR3: CASRYTTNTGELFF

J: TRBJ1-4
size: -
V: TRBV2
D: TRBD1
DNA: TGTGCCAGCAGTCGGGACAGGGGTACTAATGAAAAACTGTTTTTT
CDR3: CASSRDRGTNEKLFF

J: TRBJ1-1
size: -
V: TRBV30
D: TRBD1
DNA: TGTGCCTGGAATCCGGGACAGGGGAACACTGAAGCTTTCTTT
CDR3: CAWNPGQGNTEAFF

J: TRBJ1-1
size: -
V: TRBV2
D: -
DNA: TGTGCCAGCTCGGGAGGGGTCACTGAAGCTTTCTTT
CDR3: CASSGGVTEAFF

J: TRBJ1-5
size: -
V: TRBV28
D: -
DNA: TGTGCCAGCAGTCAAGCATTCGGAGCCCAGCATTTT
CDR3: CASSQAFGAQHF

J: TRBJ1-1
size: once
V: TRBV24-1
D: -
DNA: TGTGCCACCAGTGATTTGTCATACACTGAAGCTTTCTTT
CDR3: CATSDLSYTEAFF

J: TRBJ1-5
size: -
V: TRBV2
D: -
DNA: TGTGCCAGCAGCATAGGGGCTACTCAGCCCCAGCATTTT
CDR3: CASSIGATQPQHF

J: TRBJ2-1
size: -
V: TRBV2
D: TRBD2
DNA: TGTGCCAGCAGGGAACACGGCGGGACTAGCGGTTCAGGCGGGGTCTTC
CDR3: CASREHGGTSGSGGVF

J: TRBJ2-1
size: once
V: TRBV4-1
D: -
DNA: TGCGCCAGCAGCCAAGTGGGAGGAAGATTAAACAATGAGCAGTTCTTC
CDR3: CASSQVGGRLNNEQFF

J: TRBJ1-5
size: once
V: TRBV6-2/TRBV6-3
D: TRBD1
DNA: TGTGCCAGCAGTTACCTAAGACAGGGGGCGCGTTTGAATCAGCCCCAGCATTTT
CDR3: CASSYLRQGARLNQPQHF

J: TRBJ2-7
size: -
V: TRBV7-2
D: -
DNA: TGTGCCAGCAGCTTAACCTGGGGGGAAACCTACGAGCAGTACTTC
CDR3: CASSLTWGETYEQYF

J: TRBJ1-1
size: -
V: TRBV3-1/TRBV3-2
D: -
DNA: TGTGCCAGCAGCCCCCCTCCCCAGGGCCCTCAGTCTAACACTGAAGCTTTCTTT
CDR3: CASSPPPQGPQSNTEAFF

J: TRBJ1-1
size: once
V: TRBV3-1/TRBV3-2
D: TRBD1
DNA: TGTGCCAGCAGCCAACCACAGGGGCCTTTCAACACTGAAGCTTTCTTT
CDR3: CASSQPQGPFNTEAFF

J: TRBJ1-2
size: -
V: TRBV5-4
D: -
DNA: TGTGCCAGCAGCTTGGAAACGACTGAGTATGGCTACACCTTC
CDR3: CASSLETTEYGYTF

J: TRBJ2-3
size: once
V: TRBV9
D: TRBD2
DNA: TGTGCCAGCAGTGTAGAGGAGAGGACTAGCGGGGGACCAAGCACAGATACGCAGTATTTT
CDR3: CASSVEERTSGGPSTDTQYF

J: TRBJ2-7
size: once
V: TRBV6-5
D: -
DNA: TGTGCCAGCAGCAAGGGACACAACGAGCAGTACTTC
CDR3: CASSKGHNEQYF

J: TRBJ1-1
size: once
V: TRBV6-6
D: TRBD1
DNA: TGTGCCAGCAGTTATTGGGACCTGACAGGGTTCAGGGAAGCTTTCTTT
CDR3: CASSYWDLTGFREAFF

J: TRBJ1-2
size: -
V: TRBV14
D: -
DNA: TGTGCCAGCAGCCAAGCTGGGTCTAGCTCGGGAAGGGGCTACACCTTC
CDR3: CASSQAGSSSGRGYTF

J: TRBJ1-2
size: -
V: TRBV20-1
D: TRBD1
DNA: TGCAGTGCTAGTACAGGGGCCTTAAACTATGGCTACACCTTC
CDR3: CSASTGALNYGYTF

J: TRBJ2-3
size: -
V: TRBV5-6
D: -
DNA: TGTGCCAGCAGCTTGGCATATACGCAGTATTTT
CDR3: CASSLAYTQYF

J: TRBJ1-5
size: -
V: TRBV19
D: TRBD1
DNA: TGTGCCAGTAGTATCTCTAAAGGGACAGATAATCAGCCCCAGCATTTT
CDR3: CASSISKGTDNQPQHF

J: TRBJ2-2
size: -
V: TRBV19
D: -
DNA: TGTGCCAGTAGTAGTCCCCCGGGACAGAACACCGGGGAGCTGTTTTTT
CDR3: CASSSPPGQNTGELFF